This T cell receptor beta chain was profiled in a study of CD8+ T cells in alopecia areata. Findings and limits, study-wide: Tofacitinib yielded significantly lower scalp clonality and fewer expanded CD8+ clones among the top 100. Uncertainty remains about how baseline CD8+ expansion links to response, with one nonresponder.

This CDR3 comprises 12 residues. V shed 4 bases and J shed 6 bases, with 10 bases lying between them. Germline V gives CDR1 SGHRS, CDR2 YFSETQ. Stated treatment: oral pan-JAK inhibitor, 5-10 mg twice daily. This clone has only a few counts. Its antigen is as yet unknown. Extraction of RNA preceded its reverse transcription into cDNA, which served as the sequencing template. The data were produced by immunoSEQ multiplex PCR, yet TCRdb's version contains in-frame clones alone and is incomplete. Of fewer than 250,000 clones in the sample, under 40% were seen once. The specimen was CD4+ T cells sorted from blood, collected at approximately week 30, from a patient treated with tofacitinib. The sequence was obtained from a human donor with alopecia areata. This chain joins TRBV5-1 and TRBJ1-2; D possibly corresponds to TRBD1 (6 bases). The CDR3 loop is CASSEQGNGYTF. The CDR3 bases are TGCGCCAGCAGCGAACAGGGTAATGGCTACACCTTC. Full variable domain (remainder filled in from reference TRBV5-1 and TRBJ1-2): KAGVTQTPRYLIKTRGQQVTLSCSPISGHRSVSWYQQTPGQGLQFLFEYFSETQRNKGNFPGRFSGRQFSNSRSEMNVSTLELGDSALYLCASSEQGNGYTFGSGTRLTVV.